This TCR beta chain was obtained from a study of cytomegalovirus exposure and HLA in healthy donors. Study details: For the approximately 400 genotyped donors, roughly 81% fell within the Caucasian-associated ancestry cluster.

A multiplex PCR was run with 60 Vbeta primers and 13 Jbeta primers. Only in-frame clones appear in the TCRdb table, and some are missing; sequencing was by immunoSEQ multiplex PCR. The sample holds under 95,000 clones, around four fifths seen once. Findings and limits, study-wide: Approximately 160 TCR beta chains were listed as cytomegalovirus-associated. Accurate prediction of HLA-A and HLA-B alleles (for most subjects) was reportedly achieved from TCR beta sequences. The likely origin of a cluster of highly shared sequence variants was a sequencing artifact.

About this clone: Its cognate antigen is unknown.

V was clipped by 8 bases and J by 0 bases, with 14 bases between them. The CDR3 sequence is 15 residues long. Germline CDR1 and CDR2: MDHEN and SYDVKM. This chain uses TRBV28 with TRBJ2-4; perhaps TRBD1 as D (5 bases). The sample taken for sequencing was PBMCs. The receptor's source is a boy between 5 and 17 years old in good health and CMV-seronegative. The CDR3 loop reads CASLGATGAKNIQYF. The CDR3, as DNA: TGTGCCAGCCTAGGGGCAACAGGAGCCAAAAACATTCAGTACTTC.